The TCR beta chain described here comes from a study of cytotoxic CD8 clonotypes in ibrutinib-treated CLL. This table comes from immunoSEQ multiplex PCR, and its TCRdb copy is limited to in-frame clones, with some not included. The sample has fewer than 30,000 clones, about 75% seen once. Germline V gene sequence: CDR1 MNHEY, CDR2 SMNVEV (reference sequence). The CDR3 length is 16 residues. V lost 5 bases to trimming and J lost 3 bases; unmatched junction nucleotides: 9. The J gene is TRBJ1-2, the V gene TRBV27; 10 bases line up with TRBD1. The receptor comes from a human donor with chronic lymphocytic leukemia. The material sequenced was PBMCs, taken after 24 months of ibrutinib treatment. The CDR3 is CASSLRQGADDYGYTF. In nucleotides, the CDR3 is TGTGCCAGCAGTCTTAGACAGGGGGCTGACGACTATGGCTACACCTTC.